This is a list of T cell receptor beta chains from one sample in a study of T cell responses to AZD1222 COVID-19 vaccine. Produced via immunoSEQ multiplex PCR; TCRdb's table is partial and in-frame only. The data show tens of thousands of clones, around 87% seen once. This material consisted of peripheral blood, taken on day 0 of AZD1222 vaccination. The source of these receptors is an adult in good health. The CDR3 runs from the conserved cysteine through the conserved F or W. A D gene is named only where the DNA matches it firmly. Part of the rows lack a size; the others show once, few, many or a class for expanded clones.

J gene: TRBJ1-1
D gene: TRBD1
V gene: TRBV7-3
clone size: .
CDR3 protein: CASSLRGVAGGYSDTEAFF
CDR3 DNA: TGTGCCAGCAGCTTAAGGGGTGTGGCAGGGGGCTATTCAGACACTGAAGCTTTCTTT

J gene: TRBJ2-1
D gene: .
V gene: TRBV3-1/TRBV3-2
clone size: .
CDR3 protein: CASSRAVNEQFF
CDR3 DNA: TGTGCCAGCAGCCGGGCTGTTAATGAGCAGTTCTTC

J gene: TRBJ2-7
D gene: TRBD2
V gene: TRBV28
clone size: .
CDR3 protein: CASSPSAGDTYEQYF
CDR3 DNA: TGTGCCAGCAGTCCGTCAGCGGGGGACACCTACGAGCAGTACTTC

J gene: TRBJ1-2
D gene: .
V gene: TRBV14
clone size: .
CDR3 protein: CASSQDPRVGGYTF
CDR3 DNA: TGTGCCAGCAGCCAAGATCCCAGGGTGGGTGGCTACACCTTC

J gene: TRBJ2-5
D gene: .
V gene: TRBV7-3
clone size: .
CDR3 protein: CASSKDRLETQYF
CDR3 DNA: TGTGCCAGCAGCAAGGACAGACTCGAGACCCAGTACTTC

J gene: TRBJ1-1
D gene: .
V gene: TRBV19
clone size: .
CDR3 protein: CASSWDINTEAFF
CDR3 DNA: TGTGCCAGTAGTTGGGACATTAACACTGAAGCTTTCTTT

J gene: TRBJ2-1
D gene: TRBD1
V gene: TRBV24-1
clone size: .
CDR3 protein: CATGQINEQFF
CDR3 DNA: TGTGCCACGGGACAGATCAATGAGCAGTTCTTC

J gene: TRBJ1-1
D gene: TRBD1
V gene: TRBV27
clone size: once
CDR3 protein: CASSPDRGWRNTEAFF
CDR3 DNA: TGTGCCAGCAGCCCGGACAGGGGGTGGAGAAACACTGAAGCTTTCTTT

J gene: TRBJ2-3
D gene: .
V gene: TRBV30
clone size: .
CDR3 protein: CAWSVGDGPSQYF
CDR3 DNA: TGTGCCTGGAGTGTAGGGGACGGTCCCTCGCAGTATTTT

J gene: TRBJ2-5
D gene: TRBD1
V gene: TRBV7-3
clone size: once
CDR3 protein: CASRLNGQGHETQYF
CDR3 DNA: TGTGCCAGCAGACTTAACGGACAGGGCCACGAGACCCAGTACTTC

J gene: TRBJ1-6
D gene: .
V gene: TRBV6-5
clone size: .
CDR3 protein: CASRGGVGPLHF
CDR3 DNA: TGTGCCAGCCGGGGGGGAGTTGGGCCCCTCCACTTT

J gene: TRBJ1-2
D gene: .
V gene: TRBV6-5
clone size: .
CDR3 protein: CASSYGGGRYGYTF
CDR3 DNA: TGTGCCAGCAGTTACGGGGGTGGGCGCTATGGCTACACCTTC

J gene: TRBJ1-1
D gene: .
V gene: TRBV12-3/TRBV12-4
clone size: once
CDR3 protein: CASRYGKTEAFF
CDR3 DNA: TGTGCCAGCAGATATGGAAAGACTGAAGCTTTCTTT

J gene: TRBJ1-1
D gene: TRBD1
V gene: TRBV7-9
clone size: once
CDR3 protein: CASSLGGGGTEAFF
CDR3 DNA: TGTGCCAGCAGCTTAGGAGGGGGCGGGACTGAAGCTTTCTTT

J gene: TRBJ1-2
D gene: TRBD1
V gene: TRBV5-1
clone size: .
CDR3 protein: CASSFNTGVGRGYTF
CDR3 DNA: TGCGCCAGCAGCTTTAACACAGGGGTCGGTCGGGGCTACACCTTC

J gene: TRBJ2-1
D gene: TRBD2
V gene: TRBV27
clone size: .
CDR3 protein: CASSREVGDFYNEQFF
CDR3 DNA: TGTGCCAGCAGCCGGGAGGTGGGGGACTTCTACAATGAGCAGTTCTTC

J gene: TRBJ2-3
D gene: TRBD2
V gene: TRBV24-1
clone size: .
CDR3 protein: CATSETSGPTDTQYF
CDR3 DNA: TGTGCCACCAGTGAGACTAGCGGACCCACAGATACGCAGTATTTT

J gene: TRBJ2-7
D gene: .
V gene: TRBV24-1
clone size: once
CDR3 protein: CATSSGQTYEQYF
CDR3 DNA: TGTGCCACCAGTAGTGGACAGACCTACGAGCAGTACTTC

J gene: TRBJ1-2
D gene: .
V gene: TRBV4-1
clone size: .
CDR3 protein: CASSQEISGVYGYTF
CDR3 DNA: TGCGCCAGCAGCCAAGAAATATCCGGGGTGTATGGCTACACCTTC

J gene: TRBJ1-1
D gene: .
V gene: TRBV5-1
clone size: few
CDR3 protein: CASSPETGEAFF
CDR3 DNA: TGCGCCAGCAGTCCTGAGACAGGTGAAGCTTTCTTT

J gene: TRBJ2-4
D gene: .
V gene: TRBV6-2/TRBV6-3
clone size: .
CDR3 protein: CASSLLPGAPYF
CDR3 DNA: TGTGCCAGCAGTTTGCTCCCCGGAGCACCATACTTC

J gene: TRBJ2-2
D gene: .
V gene: TRBV7-2
clone size: .
CDR3 protein: CASSLGWTANTGELFF
CDR3 DNA: TGTGCCAGCAGCTTAGGTTGGACAGCGAACACCGGGGAGCTGTTTTTT